The 9 T cell receptor beta chains below come from one sample, sequenced in a study of cytomegalovirus exposure and HLA in healthy donors (dated by TCRdb to the late 2010s). Receptor libraries were prepared by the immunoSEQ multiplex PCR assay. For the multiplex PCR, a mixture combining 60 forward primers for TCR Vbeta segments and 13 reverse primers for TCR Jbeta segments was used. TCRdb re-hosts the immuneACCESS table, in-frame sequences only. Its copies lack some clones; in the studies checked, an unresolved V gene accounts for under half of them, and the cause for the rest is not known. The sample has roughly 140,000 clones on record, around three quarters of them singletons. The ten largest clonotypes hold roughly 2% of the sample. What was sequenced was PBMCs. The origin of the receptors is a man aged 30 to 39 in good health and CMV-seronegative.

This clone was observed at least ten times. The CDR3 DNA follows: TGTGCCAGCAGTGAGGGGGCGAACACTGAAGCTTTCTTT. It encodes CASSEGANTEAFF. The chain is built from TRBV6-4 and TRBJ1-1, with D possibly being TRBD1 (6 bases). Germline assignment: CDR1 MRHNA and CDR2 SNTAGT. The CDR3 has 13 residues. V lost 3 bases, J lost 1 base, and 6 bases lay in between.

The chain couples TRBV25-1 to TRBJ2-4, with D perhaps matching TRBD2 (6 bases). This CDR3 is 15 amino acids long. Germline V gives CDR1 MGHDK, CDR2 SYGVNS. V lost 1 base and J 5 bases, leaving 12 bases between the germline ends. CDR3 residues: CASSEWRDGENIQYF. CDR3 nucleotide sequence: TGTGCCAGCAGTGAATGGCGGGATGGGGAAAACATTCAGTACTTC.

The chain has TRBV6-5 and TRBJ1-1; 11 bases match TRBD1. The CDR3 is 15 amino acids. CDR1 is MNHEY, CDR2 SVGAGI, per germline. The ends lost 6 bases at V and 5 bases at J; junction bases unmatched: 8. Written as DNA, the CDR3 is TGTGCCAGCAGCCCCGGACAGGGGGCAAGGACTGAAGCTTTCTTT. It codes for CASSPGQGARTEAFF.

This chain's CDR3 is CSTRDSANYEQYF. DNA for the CDR3: TGCAGCACACGGGACAGTGCCAACTACGAGCAGTACTTC. This chain connects TRBV29-1 to TRBJ2-7, with 7 bases that match TRBD1. The CDR3 consists of 13 residues. Germline V gives CDR1 SQVTM, CDR2 ANQGSEA. Trimming cost V 8 bases and J 3 bases; bases outside gene matches: 10.

The chain employs TRBV5-4 and TRBJ1-1; D not certain. V shed 4 bases and J shed 4 bases, with 20 bases lying between them. Germline V gene data show CDR1 as SGHNT and CDR2 as YYREEE (reference sequence). This CDR3 contains 16 residues. The CDR3 is CASSMKGFGVGTEAFF. CDR3 DNA sequence: TGTGCCAGCAGCATGAAAGGTTTCGGGGTTGGCACTGAAGCTTTCTTT.

The chain links TRBV28 to TRBJ2-7, with 8 bases identical to TRBD1. The CDR3 is made up of 12 amino acids. Germline CDR1 MDHEN, CDR2 SYDVKM. J lost 6 bases, V lost 2 bases, and 0 bases had no gene match. CDR3 in amino acids: CASSLGTGEQYF. The CDR3 nucleotides are TGTGCCAGCAGTTTAGGGACAGGCGAGCAGTACTTC. Full variable domain (rest looked up from reference TRBV28 and TRBJ2-7): DVKVTQSSRYLVKRTGEKVFLECVQDMDHENMFWYRQDPGLGLRLIYFSYDVKMKEKGDIPEGYSVSREKKERFSLILESASTNQTSMYLCASSLGTGEQYFGPGTRLTVT.

This chain connects TRBV18 to TRBJ1-3; D is uncertain. CDR1 and CDR2 (germline): KGHSH, LQKENI. Trimming removed 1 base at V and 4 bases at J, with 8 bases between. The length of the CDR3 is 14 residues. CDR3 nucleotide sequence: TGTGCCAGCTCACCACTAGGGAGCGGAAACACCATATATTTT. This translates into CASSPLGSGNTIYF.

The V and J genes are TRBV29-1 and TRBJ2-3; tentative D call: TRBD1 (6 bases). CDR1 is SQVTM, CDR2 ANQGSEA, per germline. CDR3 length: 13 residues. V was clipped by 5 bases and J by 6 bases, with 15 bases between them. CDR3 bases: TGCAGCGTTCCCCTAGGGACACCCGATACGCAGTATTTT. Its translation is CSVPLGTPDTQYF.

The CDR3 sequence is CASSKQGGKTKNIQYF. The CDR3 nucleotides are TGTGCCAGCAGCAAACAGGGGGGTAAGACCAAAAACATTCAGTACTTC. J is TRBJ2-4 and V is TRBV5-6, with TRBD1 matching 8 bases. From germline, CDR1 is SGHDT and CDR2 YYEEEE. This CDR3 is 16 amino acids long. V shed 4 bases, J shed 2 bases, and the junction held 8 bases outside the gene matches.